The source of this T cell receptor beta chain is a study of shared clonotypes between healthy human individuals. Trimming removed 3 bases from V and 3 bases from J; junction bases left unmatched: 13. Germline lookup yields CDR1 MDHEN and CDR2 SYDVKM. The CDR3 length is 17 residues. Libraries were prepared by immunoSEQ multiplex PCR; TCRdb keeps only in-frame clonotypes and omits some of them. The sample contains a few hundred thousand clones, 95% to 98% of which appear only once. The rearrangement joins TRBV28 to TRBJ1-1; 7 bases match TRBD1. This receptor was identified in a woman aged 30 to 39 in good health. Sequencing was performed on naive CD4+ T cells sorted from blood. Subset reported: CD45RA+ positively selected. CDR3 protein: CASSFSRRQGVYTEAFF. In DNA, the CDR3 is TGTGCCAGCAGTTTCTCCCGCCGACAGGGCGTATACACTGAAGCTTTCTTT.